Below are 5 T cell receptor beta chains sequenced from a single sample in a study of beta chain features in type 1 diabetes. Reverse transcription of all isolated RNA meant that expressed TCRB transcripts were sequenced. Here immunoSEQ multiplex PCR was the method, and the copy in TCRdb shows in-frame clones only, minus some. The data show approximately 250,000 clones, with roughly 13% seen just once and 0.025% to 0.03% held by the top ten. The specimen sequenced was naive CD4+ T cells from blood. The receptor source for this set is a woman in her thirties or forties in good health.

J is TRBJ2-3 and V is TRBV7-2; the match to TRBD2 covers 13 bases. Germline V gene lookup returns CDR1 SGHTA and CDR2 FQGNSA. V was pared by 0 bases and J by 4 bases, with 4 bases of the junction left unmatched. The CDR3 loop spans 17 amino acids. CDR3 bases: TGTGCCAGCAGCTTAGCTGGGACTAGCGGGGTCGCAGATACGCAGTATTTT. Translating it yields CASSLAGTSGVADTQYF.

The chain combines TRBV1 with TRBJ2-1; TRBD2 is the table's D call and was not checked against the DNA. TRBV1 is given as a pseudogene. CDR3 size: 17 residues. CDR3 in DNA: TGCACCAGCAGCCAACCCGAAATAGCGGGGGGGAGTAATGAGCAGTTCTTC. This sequence encodes CTSSQPEIAGGSNEQFF.

This clone was observed a handful of times. The gene calls are TRBV25-1 and TRBJ2-4; TRBD1 is a possible D gene (6 bases). Trimming shortened V by 4 bases and J by 6 bases, and 13 bases separated the two germline ends. Germline loops: CDR1 MGHDK, CDR2 SYGVNS. This CDR3 region has 14 residues. CDR3 coding DNA: TGTGCCAGCAGTGGCCAGGGGAGAGTAAACATTCAGTACTTC. It translates to CASSGQGRVNIQYF.

The V gene is TRBV20-1, the J gene TRBJ1-2; 7 nucleotides agree with TRBD1. The CDR3 covers 11 residues. Germline V gives CDR1 DFQATT, CDR2 SNEGSKA (reference sequence). CDR3 loop: CRAGTVDGYTF. The CDR3 DNA follows: TGCAGGGCCGGGACAGTAGACGGCTACACCTTC.

This chain joins TRBV25-1 and TRBJ2-1; perhaps TRBD1 as D (5 bases). V dropped 2 bases and J dropped 0 bases, with 11 bases sitting between them. CDR3 length equals 16 residues. CDR1 and CDR2 (germline): MGHDK, SYGVNS. DNA for the CDR3: TGTGCCAGCAGTGAAAGTAAGGGGCCCTCCTACAATGAGCAGTTCTTC. Amino acid sequence: CASSESKGPSYNEQFF.